A selection of T cell receptor beta chains follows, all from one sample in a study of blood T cell repertoires in COVID-19. Sequencing was performed with immunoSEQ multiplex PCR; in TCRdb, only in-frame clones are kept and a portion is missing. The table records approximately 150,000 clones, roughly 90% of them present only once. The sequencing sample was made of peripheral blood. The origin of the receptors is an older woman who had recovered from COVID-19. The CDR3 runs from the conserved cysteine through the conserved F or W. The D gene is left open where the match is weak. Size tells how often a clone was seen (once, few, many) or the class of an expanded clone, and some rows leave it out.

j_call,clone_size,d_call,v_call,cdr3_aa,cdr3_nt
TRBJ2-1,NA,NA,TRBV19,CASSSKQSSYNEQFF,TGTGCCAGTAGTAGTAAACAGAGCTCCTACAATGAGCAGTTCTTC
TRBJ2-1,few,TRBD1,TRBV5-4,CASSPLQGVSYNEQFF,TGTGCCAGCAGCCCCCTCCAGGGGGTCTCTTACAATGAGCAGTTCTTC
TRBJ1-5,NA,NA,TRBV2,CASSVGTGVGQPQHF,TGTGCCAGCAGCGTGGGGACGGGAGTTGGACAGCCCCAGCATTTT
TRBJ1-5,NA,TRBD1,TRBV7-8,CASSRTGPDQPQHF,TGTGCCAGCAGCCGGACAGGGCCCGACCAGCCCCAGCATTTT
TRBJ2-7,NA,NA,TRBV10-1,CASSEGSQPVYEQYF,TGCGCCAGCAGTGAGGGGAGTCAACCGGTCTACGAGCAGTACTTC
TRBJ2-3,NA,TRBD2,TRBV5-1,CASSLGLAGGPNTQYF,TGCGCCAGCAGCTTGGGACTAGCGGGGGGGCCGAATACGCAGTATTTT
TRBJ1-1,NA,TRBD1,TRBV10-3,CAIKAQGDEAFF,TGTGCCATCAAAGCACAGGGGGATGAAGCTTTCTTT
TRBJ1-2,NA,NA,TRBV18,CASSQGHVNYGYTF,TGTGCCAGCTCTCAGGGACATGTTAACTATGGCTACACCTTC
TRBJ1-2,once,TRBD1,TRBV5-1,CASSRADRAVDGYTF,TGCGCCAGCAGCCGGGCCGACAGGGCAGTCGATGGCTACACCTTC
TRBJ1-1,once,TRBD1,TRBV5-1,CASSLSQGANTEAFF,TGCGCCAGCAGCTTGTCCCAGGGGGCGAACACTGAAGCTTTCTTT
TRBJ2-1,NA,TRBD2,TRBV7-9,CASSSLAGGLGEQFF,TGTGCCAGCAGTTCACTAGCGGGGGGACTGGGTGAGCAGTTCTTC
TRBJ2-5,once,NA,TRBV24-1,CATAATSTRETQYF,TGTGCCACCGCAGCGACTTCTACCCGGGAGACCCAGTACTTC
TRBJ1-1,NA,NA,TRBV7-8,CASSYGAGRRGTEAFF,TGTGCCAGCAGCTACGGCGCGGGCCGGAGGGGAACTGAAGCTTTCTTT
TRBJ2-3,NA,TRBD2,TRBV14,CASSRRTSGASSTDTQYF,TGTGCCAGCAGCCGCCGGACTAGCGGGGCGTCTAGCACAGATACGCAGTATTTT
TRBJ2-4,NA,NA,TRBV28,CASSSRTKAKNIQYF,TGTGCCAGCAGTTCGCGGACTAAAGCCAAAAACATTCAGTACTTC
TRBJ1-5,many,NA,TRBV28,CASRPQGSYQPQHF,TGTGCCAGCAGACCTCAGGGGTCCTATCAGCCCCAGCATTTT
TRBJ2-3,once,NA,TRBV5-6,CASSRLSAGTDTQYF,TGTGCCAGCAGCCGACTTTCTGCGGGCACAGATACGCAGTATTTT
TRBJ2-7,NA,NA,TRBV28,CASSTGPALIQQYF,TGTGCCAGCAGTACAGGGCCTGCGCTCATACAGCAGTACTTC
TRBJ1-5,few,NA,TRBV28,CASSLLDNSNQPQHF,TGTGCCAGCAGTCTCCTGGACAATAGCAATCAGCCCCAGCATTTT
TRBJ1-6,NA,NA,TRBV7-3,CASSSIRDTGNSPLHF,TGTGCCAGCAGCTCAATCCGGGACACGGGTAATTCACCCCTCCACTTT
TRBJ2-7,NA,NA,TRBV7-2,CASSLNFKGPEQYF,TGTGCCAGCAGCTTAAATTTCAAGGGGCCCGAGCAGTACTTC
TRBJ1-3,once,TRBD1,TRBV28,CASSSLGTASGNTIYF,TGTGCCAGCAGTAGTCTAGGGACAGCCTCTGGAAACACCATATATTTT
TRBJ1-5,NA,NA,TRBV12-3/TRBV12-4,CASSLGGVVPQHF,TGTGCCAGCAGTCTCGGGGGAGTTGTGCCCCAGCATTTT
TRBJ1-6,NA,TRBD1,TRBV28,CASTRTGNSPLHF,TGTGCCAGCACGCGGACAGGGAATTCACCCCTCCACTTT
TRBJ1-1,once,NA,TRBV7-9,CASSLGMTEAFF,TGTGCCAGCAGCTTAGGTATGACTGAAGCTTTCTTT
TRBJ1-6,NA,TRBD1,TRBV11-2,CASSLLAGQGASPLHF,TGTGCCAGCAGCTTACTGGCGGGACAGGGGGCTTCACCCCTCCACTTT
TRBJ2-5,NA,TRBD1,TRBV24-1,CATSDPTGYQETQYF,TGTGCCACCAGTGACCCGACAGGGTACCAAGAGACCCAGTACTTC
TRBJ1-6,NA,TRBD1,TRBV4-2,CASSQEAGGNSPLHF,TGTGCCAGCAGCCAAGAGGCAGGGGGCAATTCACCCCTCCACTTT
TRBJ1-2,NA,NA,TRBV6-5,CASSYVESYGYTF,TGTGCCAGCAGTTACGTGGAGAGTTATGGCTACACCTTC
TRBJ2-5,NA,TRBD1,TRBV2,CASSGLSGGETQYF,TGTGCCAGCAGTGGACTCTCAGGGGGAGAGACCCAGTACTTC
TRBJ1-2,NA,NA,TRBV5-1,CASSLGQLANYGYTF,TGCGCCAGCAGCTTGGGACAGCTAGCTAACTATGGCTACACCTTC
TRBJ1-1,NA,NA,TRBV6-2/TRBV6-3,CASRPGTNLNTEAFF,TGTGCCAGCAGACCTGGGACAAACTTGAACACTGAAGCTTTCTTT
TRBJ2-2,NA,NA,TRBV5-4,CASSLGGPGELFF,TGTGCCAGCAGCTTGGGGGGGCCCGGGGAGCTGTTTTTT